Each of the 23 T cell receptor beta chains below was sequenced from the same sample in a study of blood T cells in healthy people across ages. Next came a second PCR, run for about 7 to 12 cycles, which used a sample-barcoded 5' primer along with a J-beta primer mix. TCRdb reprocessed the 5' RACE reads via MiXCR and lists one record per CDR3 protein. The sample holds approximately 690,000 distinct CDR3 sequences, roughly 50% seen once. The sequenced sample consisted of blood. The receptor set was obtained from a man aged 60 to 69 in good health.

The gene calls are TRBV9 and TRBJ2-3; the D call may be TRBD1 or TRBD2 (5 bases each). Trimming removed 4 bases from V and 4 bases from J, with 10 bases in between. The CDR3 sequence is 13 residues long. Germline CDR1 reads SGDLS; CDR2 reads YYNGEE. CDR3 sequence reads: CASSPRESDTQYF. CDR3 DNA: TGTGCCAGCAGCCCCAGGGAGTCAGATACGCAGTATTTT. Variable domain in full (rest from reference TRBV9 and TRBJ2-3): DSGVTQTPKHLITATGQRVTLRCSPRSGDLSVYWYQQSLDQGLQFLIQYYNGEERAKGNILERFSAQQFPDLHSELNLSSLELGDSALYFCASSPRESDTQYFGPGTRLTVL.

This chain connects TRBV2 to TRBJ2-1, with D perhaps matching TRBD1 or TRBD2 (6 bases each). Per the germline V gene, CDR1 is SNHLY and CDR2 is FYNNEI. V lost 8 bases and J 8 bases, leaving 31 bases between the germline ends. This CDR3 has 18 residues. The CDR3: CASDSPGGWGAEDDEQFF. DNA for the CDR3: TGTGCCAGCGACTCCCCCGGAGGATGGGGGGCCGAGGACGATGAGCAGTTCTTC.

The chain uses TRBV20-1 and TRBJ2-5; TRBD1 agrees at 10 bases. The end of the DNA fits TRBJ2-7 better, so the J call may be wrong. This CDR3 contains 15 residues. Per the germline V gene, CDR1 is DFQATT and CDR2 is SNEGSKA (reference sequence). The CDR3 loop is CSAREPGTGAYEQYF. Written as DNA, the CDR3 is TGCAGTGCTAGAGAGCCTGGGACAGGGGCCTACGAGCAGTACTTC.

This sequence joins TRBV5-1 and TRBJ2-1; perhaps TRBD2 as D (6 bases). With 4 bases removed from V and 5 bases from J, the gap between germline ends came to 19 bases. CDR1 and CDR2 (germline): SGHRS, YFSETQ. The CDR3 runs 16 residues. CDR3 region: CASSLGGGAGHNEQFF. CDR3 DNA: TGCGCCAGCAGCCTGGGTGGGGGAGCGGGTCACAATGAGCAGTTCTTC.

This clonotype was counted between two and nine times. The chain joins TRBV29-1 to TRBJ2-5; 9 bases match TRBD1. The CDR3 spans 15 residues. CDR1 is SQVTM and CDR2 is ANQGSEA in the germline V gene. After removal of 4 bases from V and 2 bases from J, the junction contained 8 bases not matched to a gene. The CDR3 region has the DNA TGCAGCGTTGGGGGACAGGGAAGGGATCAAGAGACCCAGTACTTC. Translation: CSVGGQGRDQETQYF.

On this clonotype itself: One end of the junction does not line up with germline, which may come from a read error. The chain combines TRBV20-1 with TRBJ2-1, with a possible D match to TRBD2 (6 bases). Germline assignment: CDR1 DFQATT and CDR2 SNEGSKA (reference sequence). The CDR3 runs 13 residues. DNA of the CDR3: TGCAGTGCCCGCCGGGACTCCAACAATGAGCAGTTCTTC. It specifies CSARRDSNNEQFF.

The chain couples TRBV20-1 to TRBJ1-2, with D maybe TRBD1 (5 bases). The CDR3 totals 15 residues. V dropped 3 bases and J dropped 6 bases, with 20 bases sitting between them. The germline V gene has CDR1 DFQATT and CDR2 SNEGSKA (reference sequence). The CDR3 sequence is CSARAGPGLVDGYTF. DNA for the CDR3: TGCAGTGCTAGGGCCGGACCGGGACTGGTCGATGGCTACACCTTC.

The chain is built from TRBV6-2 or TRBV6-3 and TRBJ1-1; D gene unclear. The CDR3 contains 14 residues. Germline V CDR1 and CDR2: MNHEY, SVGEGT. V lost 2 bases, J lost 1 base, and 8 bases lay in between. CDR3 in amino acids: CASSYRRSNTEAFF. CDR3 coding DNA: TGTGCCAGCAGTTACCGTCGCTCGAACACTGAAGCTTTCTTT.

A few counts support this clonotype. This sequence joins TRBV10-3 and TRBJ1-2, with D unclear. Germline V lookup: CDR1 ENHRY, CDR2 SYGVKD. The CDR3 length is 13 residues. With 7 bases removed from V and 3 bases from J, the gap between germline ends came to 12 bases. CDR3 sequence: CAITTGPYYGYTF. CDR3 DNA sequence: TGTGCCATCACTACCGGGCCTTACTATGGCTACACCTTC.

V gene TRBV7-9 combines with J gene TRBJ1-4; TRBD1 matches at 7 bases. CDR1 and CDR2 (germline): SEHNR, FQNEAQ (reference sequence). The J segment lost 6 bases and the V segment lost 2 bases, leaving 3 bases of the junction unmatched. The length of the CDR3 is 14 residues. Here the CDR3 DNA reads TGTGCCAGCAGCTTATGGCAGGGGGATGAAAAACTGTTTTTT. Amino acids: CASSLWQGDEKLFF.

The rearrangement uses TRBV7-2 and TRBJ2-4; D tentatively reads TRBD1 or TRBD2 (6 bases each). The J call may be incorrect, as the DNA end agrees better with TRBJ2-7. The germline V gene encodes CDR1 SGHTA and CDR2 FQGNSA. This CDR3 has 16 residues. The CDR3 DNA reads TGTGCCAGCAGCTGGACCTACAGGGCGGGGACCTACGAGCAGTACTTC. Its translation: CASSWTYRAGTYEQYF.

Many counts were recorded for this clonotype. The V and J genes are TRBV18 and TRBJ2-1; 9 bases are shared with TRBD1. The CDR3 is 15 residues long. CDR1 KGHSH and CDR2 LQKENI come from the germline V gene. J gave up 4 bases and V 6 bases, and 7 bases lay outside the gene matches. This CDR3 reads CASSPGTGLYNEQFF. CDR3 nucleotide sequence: TGTGCCAGCTCTCCCGGGACAGGGTTGTACAATGAGCAGTTCTTC.

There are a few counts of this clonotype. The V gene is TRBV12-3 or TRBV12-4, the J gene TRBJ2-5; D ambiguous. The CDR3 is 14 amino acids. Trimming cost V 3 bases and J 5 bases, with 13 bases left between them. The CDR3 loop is CASSFGYSSETQYF. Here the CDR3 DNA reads TGTGCCAGCAGTTTTGGTTATAGTTCCGAGACCCAGTACTTC.

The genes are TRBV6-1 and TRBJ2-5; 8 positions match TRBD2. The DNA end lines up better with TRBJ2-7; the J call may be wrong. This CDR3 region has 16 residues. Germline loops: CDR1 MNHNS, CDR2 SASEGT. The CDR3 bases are TGTGCCAGCAGTGACATTCGCCTAGCGGGCTACTACGAGCAGTACTTC. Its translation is CASSDIRLAGYYEQYF.

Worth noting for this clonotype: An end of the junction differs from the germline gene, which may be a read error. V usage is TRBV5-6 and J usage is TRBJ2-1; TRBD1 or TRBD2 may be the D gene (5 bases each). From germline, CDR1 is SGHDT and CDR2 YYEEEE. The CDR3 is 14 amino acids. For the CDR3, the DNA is TGTGCCAGCAGTTTGGGGGTTCGGAACAATGAGCAGTTCTTC. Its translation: CASSLGVRNNEQFF.

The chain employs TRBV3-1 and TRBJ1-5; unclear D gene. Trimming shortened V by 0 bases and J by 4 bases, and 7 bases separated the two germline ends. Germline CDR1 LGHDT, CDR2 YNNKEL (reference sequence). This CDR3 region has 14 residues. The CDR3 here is CASSQDLTNQPQHF. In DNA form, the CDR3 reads TGTGCCAGCAGCCAAGATTTGACGAATCAGCCCCAGCATTTT. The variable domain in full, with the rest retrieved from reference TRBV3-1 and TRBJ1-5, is DTAVSQTPKYLVTQMGNDKSIKCEQNLGHDTMYWYKQDSKKFLKIMFSYNNKELIINETVPNRFSPKSPDKAHLNLHINSLELGDSAVYFCASSQDLTNQPQHFGDGTRLSIL.

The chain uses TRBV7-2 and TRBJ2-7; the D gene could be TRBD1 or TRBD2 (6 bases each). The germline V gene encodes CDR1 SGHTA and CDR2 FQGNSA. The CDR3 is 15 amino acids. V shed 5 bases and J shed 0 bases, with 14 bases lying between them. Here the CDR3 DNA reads TGTGCCAGCAGCCTCCTCACGGGGGCCTCCTACGAGCAGTACTTC. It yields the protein CASSLLTGASYEQYF.

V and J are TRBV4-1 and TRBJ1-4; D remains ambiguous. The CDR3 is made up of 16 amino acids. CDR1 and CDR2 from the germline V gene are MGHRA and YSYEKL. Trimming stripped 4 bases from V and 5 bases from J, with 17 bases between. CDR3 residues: CASSPLKRVANEKLFF. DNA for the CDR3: TGCGCCAGCAGCCCCCTTAAAAGGGTCGCCAATGAAAAACTGTTTTTT.

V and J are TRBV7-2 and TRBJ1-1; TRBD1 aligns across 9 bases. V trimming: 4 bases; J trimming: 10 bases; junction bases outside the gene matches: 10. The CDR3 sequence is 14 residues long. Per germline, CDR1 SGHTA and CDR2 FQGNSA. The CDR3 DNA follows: TGTGCCAGCAGCTCTCGGACAGGGGCCTACAGAGCTTTCTTT. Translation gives CASSSRTGAYRAFF.

The CDR3 is CASSKGEAVKETQYF. DNA for the CDR3: TGTGCCAGCAGCAAAGGAGAGGCGGTGAAGGAGACCCAGTACTTC. The V and J genes are TRBV21-1 and TRBJ2-5. TRBV21-1 is shown as a pseudogene. This CDR3 is 15 amino acids long.

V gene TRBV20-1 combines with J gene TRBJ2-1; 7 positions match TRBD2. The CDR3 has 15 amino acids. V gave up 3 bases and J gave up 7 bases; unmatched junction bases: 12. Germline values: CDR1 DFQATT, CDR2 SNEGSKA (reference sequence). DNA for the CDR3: TGCAGTGCTAGCTGGAGGGAGGGTACTGCGAATGAGCAGTTCTTC. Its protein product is CSASWREGTANEQFF.

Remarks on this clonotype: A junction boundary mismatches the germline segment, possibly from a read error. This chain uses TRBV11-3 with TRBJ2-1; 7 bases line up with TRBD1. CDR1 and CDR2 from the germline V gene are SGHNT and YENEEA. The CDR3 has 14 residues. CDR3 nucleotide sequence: TGCGCCAGCACGCGACAGGGCAGGAAGAATGAGCAGTTCTTC. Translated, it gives CASTRQGRKNEQFF.

This CDR3 is CSVATGVGEQYF. The CDR3 region has the DNA TGCAGCGTTGCGACAGGGGTGGGCGAGCAGTACTTC. V is TRBV29-1 and J is TRBJ2-7, with TRBD1 matching over 8 bases. Germline assignment: CDR1 SQVTM and CDR2 ANQGSEA. This CDR3 region has 12 residues. V shed 4 bases, J shed 6 bases, and the junction held 5 bases outside the gene matches.